This section outlines one T cell receptor beta chain sequence together with its context. Its matching antigen is unknown. Generated by immunoSEQ multiplex PCR, the TCRdb table keeps only in-frame clones and is missing some. The table has hundreds of thousands of clones, about 92% seen once. Germline V gene sequence: CDR1 SEHNR, CDR2 FQNEAQ (reference sequence). V lost 5 bases and J lost 1, with 14 bases in between. The CDR3 has 16 residues. The sample's treatment: roughly 18 received Ad26.COV2.S at low or high dose, single or two shots; about five received placebo; per-sample allocation not given. Sampling was done on day 63 after the first vaccine or placebo injection. This sample is part of a study of Ad26.COV2.S vaccination and SARS-CoV-2 variants. Study information: Intramuscularly, Ad26.COV2.S was given either once or twice, 56 days apart.

The study's findings and limits: Reportedly, after vaccination the spike-specific CD8+ and CD4+ T cell responses displayed substantial breadth.

J is TRBJ1-4 and V is TRBV7-9; maybe TRBD1 (6 bases). The TCR comes from a person between 18 and 65 years old who received the Ad26.COV2.S COVID-19 vaccine or a placebo. Sequenced here: peripheral blood, sampled in a trial of Ad26.COV2.S vaccine versus placebo. Here the CDR3 DNA reads TGTGCCAGCAGCCTCAACAGGGATGGAACTAATGAAAAACTGTTTTTT. Translating gives CASSLNRDGTNEKLFF.